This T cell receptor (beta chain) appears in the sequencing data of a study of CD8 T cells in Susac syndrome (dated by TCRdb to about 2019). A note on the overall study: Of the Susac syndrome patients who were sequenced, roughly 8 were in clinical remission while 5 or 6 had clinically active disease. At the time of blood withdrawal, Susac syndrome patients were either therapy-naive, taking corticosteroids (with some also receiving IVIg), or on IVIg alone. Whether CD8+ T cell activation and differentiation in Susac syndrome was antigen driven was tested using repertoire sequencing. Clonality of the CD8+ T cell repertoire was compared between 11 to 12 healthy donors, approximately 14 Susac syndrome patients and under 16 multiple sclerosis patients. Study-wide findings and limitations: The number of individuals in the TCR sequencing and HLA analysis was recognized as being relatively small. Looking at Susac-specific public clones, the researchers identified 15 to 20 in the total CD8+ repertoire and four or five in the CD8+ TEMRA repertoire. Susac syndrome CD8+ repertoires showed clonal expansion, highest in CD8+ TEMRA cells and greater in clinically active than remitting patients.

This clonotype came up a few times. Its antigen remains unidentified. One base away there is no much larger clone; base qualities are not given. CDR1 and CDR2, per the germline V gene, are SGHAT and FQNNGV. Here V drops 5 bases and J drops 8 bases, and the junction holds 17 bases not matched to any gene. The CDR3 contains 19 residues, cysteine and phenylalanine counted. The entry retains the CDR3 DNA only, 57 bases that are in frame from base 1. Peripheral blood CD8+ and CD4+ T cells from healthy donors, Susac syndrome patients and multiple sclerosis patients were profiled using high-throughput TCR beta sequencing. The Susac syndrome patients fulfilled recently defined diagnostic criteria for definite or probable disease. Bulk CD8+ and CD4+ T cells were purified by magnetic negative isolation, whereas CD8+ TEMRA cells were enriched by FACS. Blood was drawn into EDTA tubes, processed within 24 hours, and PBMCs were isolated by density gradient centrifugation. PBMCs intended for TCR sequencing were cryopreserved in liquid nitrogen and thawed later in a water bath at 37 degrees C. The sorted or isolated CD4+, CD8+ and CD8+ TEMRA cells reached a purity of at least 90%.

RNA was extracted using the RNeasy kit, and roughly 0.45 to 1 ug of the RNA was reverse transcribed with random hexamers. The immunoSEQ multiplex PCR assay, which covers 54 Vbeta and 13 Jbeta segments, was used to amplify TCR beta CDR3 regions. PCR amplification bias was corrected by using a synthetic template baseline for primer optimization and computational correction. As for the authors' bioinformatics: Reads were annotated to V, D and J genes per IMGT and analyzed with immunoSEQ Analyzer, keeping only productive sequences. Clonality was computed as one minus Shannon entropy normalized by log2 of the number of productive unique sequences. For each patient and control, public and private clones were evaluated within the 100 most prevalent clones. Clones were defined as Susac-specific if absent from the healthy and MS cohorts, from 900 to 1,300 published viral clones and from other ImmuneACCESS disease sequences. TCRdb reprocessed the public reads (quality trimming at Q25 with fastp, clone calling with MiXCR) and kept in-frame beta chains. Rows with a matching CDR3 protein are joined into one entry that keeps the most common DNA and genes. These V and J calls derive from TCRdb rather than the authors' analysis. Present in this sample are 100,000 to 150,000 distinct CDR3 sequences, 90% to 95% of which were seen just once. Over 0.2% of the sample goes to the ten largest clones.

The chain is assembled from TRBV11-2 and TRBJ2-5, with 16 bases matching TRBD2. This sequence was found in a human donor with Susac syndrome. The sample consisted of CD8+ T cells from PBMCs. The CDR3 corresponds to CASSPDSGTSGRVVRTQYF. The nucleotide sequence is TGTGCCAGCAGCCCTGACTCCGGGACTAGCGGGAGGGTCGTAAGAACCCAGTACTTC.